The rows below give T cell receptor beta chains drawn from one sample of a study of blood T cell repertoires in COVID-19. Here immunoSEQ multiplex PCR was the method, and the copy in TCRdb shows in-frame clones only, minus some. This sample has 35,000 to 45,000 clones, with roughly 89% found just once. Material for sequencing was peripheral blood. These receptors all come from a man in his fifties or sixties with active COVID-19. Both conserved end residues are part of each CDR3. D genes are given only for firm matches. Clone size is shown for a subset of rows, as once, few, many or a class of expanded clone.

clone_size: .
j_call: TRBJ1-2
v_call: TRBV4-3
d_call: TRBD1
cdr3_nt: TGCGCCAGCAGCCAAACATCGTCCAGGACAGGGAATGGCTACACCTTC
cdr3_aa: CASSQTSSRTGNGYTF

clone_size: .
j_call: TRBJ2-6
v_call: TRBV24-1
d_call: .
cdr3_nt: TGTGCCACCAGTGTTCACATTAAAGTAACCTCTGGGGCCAACGTCCTGACTTTC
cdr3_aa: CATSVHIKVTSGANVLTF

clone_size: few
j_call: TRBJ1-1
v_call: TRBV6-2/TRBV6-3
d_call: .
cdr3_nt: TGTGCCAGCAGTACTATCGGACAGCCGAACACTGAAGCTTTCTTT
cdr3_aa: CASSTIGQPNTEAFF

clone_size: .
j_call: TRBJ2-7
v_call: TRBV6-1
d_call: .
cdr3_nt: TGTGCCAGCAGTGAGGAGGGGGCAAGCTCCTACGAGCAGTACTTC
cdr3_aa: CASSEEGASSYEQYF

clone_size: .
j_call: TRBJ2-3
v_call: TRBV10-2
d_call: TRBD1
cdr3_nt: TGCGCCAGCTCGGGACAGCTTAGCACAGATACGCAGTATTTT
cdr3_aa: CASSGQLSTDTQYF

clone_size: .
j_call: TRBJ2-3
v_call: TRBV7-6
d_call: TRBD2
cdr3_nt: TGTGCCAGCAGCCACCGACTAGCGACGGATACGCAGTATTTT
cdr3_aa: CASSHRLATDTQYF

clone_size: .
j_call: TRBJ1-2
v_call: TRBV19
d_call: TRBD1
cdr3_nt: TGTGCCAGTAGTATCGGCCAGGGGGCGCGGGGCTACACCTTC
cdr3_aa: CASSIGQGARGYTF

clone_size: .
j_call: TRBJ2-7
v_call: TRBV5-1
d_call: .
cdr3_nt: TGCGCCAGCAGCTTGGTAGGGGAAGGCGAGCAGTACTTC
cdr3_aa: CASSLVGEGEQYF

clone_size: .
j_call: TRBJ2-7
v_call: TRBV30
d_call: TRBD1
cdr3_nt: TGTGCCTGGAGAGACCGGGACAGGGACTACGAGCAGTACTTC
cdr3_aa: CAWRDRDRDYEQYF

clone_size: .
j_call: TRBJ2-5
v_call: TRBV3-1/TRBV3-2
d_call: TRBD2
cdr3_nt: TGTGCCAGCAGCACCCAGCGGGGGGGCTTGGAGACCCAGTACTTC
cdr3_aa: CASSTQRGGLETQYF

clone_size: once
j_call: TRBJ2-1
v_call: TRBV7-2
d_call: .
cdr3_nt: TGTGCCAGCAGCTTTGAGGGATCGCGCAATGAGCAGTTCTTC
cdr3_aa: CASSFEGSRNEQFF

clone_size: once
j_call: TRBJ1-6
v_call: TRBV9
d_call: TRBD1
cdr3_nt: TGTGCCAGCAGCGGGAGGGACAGTCGCTCACCCCTCCACTTT
cdr3_aa: CASSGRDSRSPLHF

clone_size: once
j_call: TRBJ1-6
v_call: TRBV9
d_call: TRBD1
cdr3_nt: TGTGCCAGCAGCGTGGGGACAGAAGTTTCACCCCTCCACTTT
cdr3_aa: CASSVGTEVSPLHF

clone_size: .
j_call: TRBJ2-3
v_call: TRBV6-5
d_call: TRBD1
cdr3_nt: TGTGCCAGCAGGCCGGACAGGGTCTCAGATACGCAGTATTTT
cdr3_aa: CASRPDRVSDTQYF

clone_size: few
j_call: TRBJ1-6
v_call: TRBV7-3
d_call: .
cdr3_nt: TGTGCCAGCAGCCTAAAATCCGGGGGCGGGAGAGATAATTCACCCCTCCACTTT
cdr3_aa: CASSLKSGGGRDNSPLHF

clone_size: .
j_call: TRBJ1-4
v_call: TRBV5-1
d_call: .
cdr3_nt: TGCGCCAGCAGCCAGAATGGACAGAGTAATGAAAAACTGTTTTTT
cdr3_aa: CASSQNGQSNEKLFF

clone_size: .
j_call: TRBJ2-1
v_call: TRBV7-3
d_call: .
cdr3_nt: TGTGCCAGCAGCTCCAGTTCACTAGTCAAGCAGTTCTTC
cdr3_aa: CASSSSSLVKQFF

clone_size: .
j_call: TRBJ1-2
v_call: TRBV27
d_call: TRBD1
cdr3_nt: TGTGCCAGCAGTGTACGGGGACAGGGAGGAGGCTACACCTTC
cdr3_aa: CASSVRGQGGGYTF

clone_size: .
j_call: TRBJ2-7
v_call: TRBV9
d_call: .
cdr3_nt: TGTGCCAGCAGCGCGGGGAGCTCCTACGAGCAGTACTTC
cdr3_aa: CASSAGSSYEQYF

clone_size: .
j_call: TRBJ1-2
v_call: TRBV5-4
d_call: .
cdr3_nt: TGTGCCAGCAGCTTGGTTATGTTAGACAGGTCTCTCTCTTTCTATGGCTACACCTTC
cdr3_aa: CASSLVMLDRSLSFYGYTF

clone_size: .
j_call: TRBJ2-5
v_call: TRBV2
d_call: .
cdr3_nt: TGTGCCAGCAGGGCCCCATGGAGCGGGGAGACCCAGTACTTC
cdr3_aa: CASRAPWSGETQYF

clone_size: .
j_call: TRBJ1-1
v_call: TRBV5-4
d_call: TRBD1
cdr3_nt: TGTGCCAGCAGCTTGGAGGAGGGGGCGAGGAGCACTGAAGCTTTCTTT
cdr3_aa: CASSLEEGARSTEAFF

clone_size: .
j_call: TRBJ1-5
v_call: TRBV7-9
d_call: .
cdr3_nt: TGTGCCAGCAGCTTAGGGCAGGGGTTGGTTCAGCCCCAGCATTTT
cdr3_aa: CASSLGQGLVQPQHF

clone_size: .
j_call: TRBJ2-7
v_call: TRBV19
d_call: .
cdr3_nt: TGTGCCAGTAGTAACAGTGACTCCTACGAGCAGTACTTC
cdr3_aa: CASSNSDSYEQYF

clone_size: .
j_call: TRBJ2-1
v_call: TRBV5-1
d_call: TRBD2
cdr3_nt: TGCGCCAGCAACACGGGGGGGAATGAGCAGTTCTTC
cdr3_aa: CASNTGGNEQFF

clone_size: few
j_call: TRBJ1-6
v_call: TRBV2
d_call: TRBD1
cdr3_nt: TGTGCCAGCACCTGGGACAGAGAATATTCACCCCTCCACTTT
cdr3_aa: CASTWDREYSPLHF

clone_size: .
j_call: TRBJ2-5
v_call: TRBV18
d_call: TRBD2
cdr3_nt: TGTGCCAGCTCACCACCGCGCCTAGCGGGGGGCCGAATCTTCCAAGAGACCCAGTACTTC
cdr3_aa: CASSPPRLAGGRIFQETQYF

clone_size: .
j_call: TRBJ2-2
v_call: TRBV6-4
d_call: TRBD1
cdr3_nt: TGTGCCAGCTCCCCGGGACAGGGGCGCGACACCGGGGAGCTGTTTTTT
cdr3_aa: CASSPGQGRDTGELFF

clone_size: .
j_call: TRBJ2-3
v_call: TRBV14
d_call: TRBD2
cdr3_nt: TGTGCCAGCATGAGGCGGGGGGGCAATACGCAGTATTTT
cdr3_aa: CASMRRGGNTQYF

clone_size: .
j_call: TRBJ1-2
v_call: TRBV30
d_call: .
cdr3_nt: TGTGCCTGGGCAGAAGACGGAGACTATGGCTACACCTTC
cdr3_aa: CAWAEDGDYGYTF

clone_size: .
j_call: TRBJ1-2
v_call: TRBV11-2
d_call: TRBD1
cdr3_nt: TGTGCCAGCAGCTCAGGGGGCGCAGACTATGGCTACACCTTC
cdr3_aa: CASSSGGADYGYTF